The 18 T cell receptor beta chains listed next were all sequenced from one sample in a study of T cell responses to AZD1222 COVID-19 vaccine. Profiled with immunoSEQ multiplex PCR; TCRdb holds only in-frame clones, not every one. Of roughly 180,000 clones listed, just over 90% are singletons. Source: peripheral blood, taken 28 days after the second AZD1222 dose. These receptors were taken from an adult who received the AZD1222 COVID-19 vaccine.

The J gene is TRBJ1-5, the V gene TRBV18, with D possibly matching TRBD1 (5 bases). The CDR3 loop spans 15 amino acids. Trimming cost V 6 bases and J 1 base, with 13 bases left between them. Germline values: CDR1 KGHSH, CDR2 LQKENI. As DNA, the CDR3 is TGTGCCAGCTCTCTCCGCCGGGACAGCAATCAGCCCCAGCATTTT. Translation gives CASSLRRDSNQPQHF. Combining the CDR3 with reference TRBV18 and TRBJ1-5 gives the whole variable domain NAGVMQNPRHLVRRRGQEARLRCSPMKGHSHVYWYRQLPEEGLKFMVYLQKENIIDESGMPKERFSAEFPKEGPSILRIQQVVRGDSAAYFCASSLRRDSNQPQHFGDGTRLSIL.

The chain links TRBV7-3 to TRBJ2-3; no firm D call. The germline V and J ends were trimmed by 2 bases and 7 bases, with 4 bases remaining between them. Germline V gives CDR1 SGHTA, CDR2 FQGTGA. The CDR3 runs 11 residues. The CDR3 is CASSLGYTQYF. The CDR3 region has the DNA TGTGCCAGCAGCTTAGGGTATACGCAGTATTTT.

The genes are TRBV5-1 and TRBJ2-1, with D perhaps TRBD1 (7 bases). Germline CDR1 reads SGHRS; CDR2 reads YFSETQ. Trimming took 5 bases from V and 9 from J, leaving 18 bases between them. This CDR3 is 14 amino acids long. In DNA form, the CDR3 reads TGCGCCAGCAGGGCGGGACTTCCAGGGGGTGAGCAGTTCTTC. This sequence encodes CASRAGLPGGEQFF.

The chain joins TRBV28 to TRBJ1-5; 7 nucleotides agree with TRBD1. J was trimmed by 0 bases and V by 7 bases; bases with no gene match: 6. The CDR3 runs to 15 residues. CDR1 and CDR2 from the germline V gene are MDHEN and SYDVKM. CDR3 sequence (DNA): TGTGCCAGCACCCGGGACAGATTTAGCAATCAGCCCCAGCATTTT. Amino acid sequence: CASTRDRFSNQPQHF.

The genes are TRBV6-5 and TRBJ1-2; D not resolved. Trimming shortened V by 6 bases and J by 8 bases, and 19 bases separated the two germline ends. This CDR3 has 14 amino acids. CDR1 and CDR2 from the germline V gene are MNHEY and SVGAGI. The CDR3: CASSNGQTLGGYTF. The CDR3 nucleotides read TGTGCCAGCAGCAACGGTCAGACCCTAGGGGGCTACACCTTC.

The chain recombines TRBV25-1 with TRBJ1-1; 10 bases agree with TRBD1. The length of the CDR3 is 17 residues. The V gene end was trimmed by 1 base and the J gene end by 8 bases; junction bases not matched to a gene: 13. Germline V lookup: CDR1 MGHDK, CDR2 SYGVNS. CDR3 DNA sequence: TGTGCCAGCAGTGAATCAAAGTGGGACAGGGGTCCGAGAGAAGCTTTCTTT. Its translation: CASSESKWDRGPREAFF.

The chain couples TRBV2 to TRBJ1-1; D not resolved. V lost 2 bases and J lost 3, with 4 bases in between. Germline-derived CDR1 and CDR2 are SNHLY and FYNNEI. The CDR3 spans 12 residues. CDR3: CASSERYTEAFF. CDR3 nucleotides: TGTGCCAGCAGTGAAAGGTACACTGAAGCTTTCTTT.

This CDR3 is CASCRGREQYF. CDR3 nucleotide sequence: TGTGCCAGCTGCAGGGGGCGGGAGCAGTACTTC. This chain links TRBV2 with TRBJ2-7; 8 bases map to TRBD1. CDR1 and CDR2 from the germline V gene are SNHLY and FYNNEI. Unmatched junction bases numbered 4, after V lost 8 bases and J lost 7 bases. This CDR3 contains 11 residues.

The chain recombines TRBV3-1 (or the pseudogene TRBV3-2) with TRBJ1-2, with 9 positions matching TRBD1. V shed 1 base, J shed 8 bases, and the junction held 8 bases outside the gene matches. CDR1 is LGHDT, CDR2 YNNKEL, per germline (reference sequence). This CDR3 is built from 15 residues. The CDR3 DNA sequence: TGTGCCAGCAGCCAAGGGAGTGGGACAGGGTTCGGCTACACCTTC. Translation gives CASSQGSGTGFGYTF.

This CDR3 reads CASSLSGTGGTEAFF. CDR3 bases: TGTGCCAGCAGTTTATCGGGGACAGGGGGCACTGAAGCTTTCTTT. V usage is TRBV27 and J usage is TRBJ1-1; 11 nucleotides align to TRBD1. CDR1 and CDR2 from the germline V gene are MNHEY and SMNVEV (reference sequence). Germline trimming cut 0 bases from V and 4 bases from J; bases unmatched to any gene: 1. This CDR3 spans 15 amino acids.

V usage is TRBV2 and J usage is TRBJ1-6; D unclear. In germline, CDR1 is SNHLY, CDR2 FYNNEI. The V and J ends lost 2 bases and 9 bases respectively, with 5 bases between them. This CDR3 is built from 12 residues. The CDR3 sequence: CASSERISPLHF. CDR3 nucleotides: TGTGCCAGCAGTGAAAGAATTTCACCCCTCCACTTT.

The rearrangement joins TRBV7-2 to TRBJ2-5; weak D call: TRBD1 (6 bases). This CDR3 is 16 amino acids long. Germline CDR1 is SGHTA and CDR2 is FQGNSA. The ends were cut back, 0 bases at V and 4 bases at J, with 15 bases in the middle. The chain's CDR3 is CASSLAVVRGGETQYF. The CDR3 bases are TGTGCCAGCAGCTTAGCGGTAGTCAGGGGCGGAGAGACCCAGTACTTC.

This clone was recorded only once. V gene TRBV28 combines with J gene TRBJ1-5; D gene uncertain. The CDR3 sequence is 15 residues long. Germline values: CDR1 MDHEN, CDR2 SYDVKM. Deletions cut 1 base from V and 2 bases from J, with 9 bases between. The CDR3 DNA is TGTGCCAGCAGTTTATCTGGGGATGGCAATCAGCCCCAGCATTTT. Encoded protein: CASSLSGDGNQPQHF.

The gene calls are TRBV5-4 and TRBJ2-3, with D hard to call. The germline V gene encodes CDR1 SGHNT and CDR2 YYREEE (reference sequence). V lost 0 bases to trimming and J lost 0 bases, with 11 bases between them. The CDR3 has 16 residues. The CDR3 is CASSLASRRSTDTQYF. In nucleotides, the CDR3 is TGTGCCAGCAGCTTGGCCAGCAGACGTAGCACAGATACGCAGTATTTT.

This clone was observed a single time. The CDR3 DNA sequence: TGTGCCAGCAGTTTAGGGCAGACTAACACTGAAGCTTTCTTT. Its translation: CASSLGQTNTEAFF. The V call is TRBV28, the J call TRBJ1-1; D unresolved. The CDR3 runs 14 residues. Germline-derived CDR1 and CDR2 are MDHEN and SYDVKM. V was clipped by 2 bases and J by 2 bases, with 9 bases between them.

This chain connects TRBV11-2 to TRBJ1-4, with no clear D. The CDR3 covers 15 residues. V lost 4 bases and J lost 4, with 13 bases in between. Germline V gives CDR1 SGHAT, CDR2 FQNNGV. The CDR3 protein is CASSSLRAHNEKLFF. The CDR3, as DNA: TGTGCCAGCAGCTCCCTCCGGGCGCATAATGAAAAACTGTTTTTT.

V and J are TRBV5-1 and TRBJ2-1, with 12 bases lining up with TRBD1. The junction had 3 bases not matched to a gene; V was cut back by 3 bases and J by 11 bases. Per the germline V gene, CDR1 is SGHRS and CDR2 is YFSETQ. CDR3 size: 13 residues. CDR3 protein: CASSWDRGRKQFF. The CDR3 bases are TGCGCCAGCAGCTGGGACAGGGGGCGTAAGCAGTTCTTC.

The chain links TRBV19 to TRBJ2-7, with 7 bases lining up with TRBD1. CDR3 length equals 16 residues. The V segment lost 9 bases and the J segment 9 bases; nucleotides outside the gene matches: 23. Germline CDR1 reads LNHDA; CDR2 reads SQIVND (reference sequence). CDR3 coding DNA: TGTGCCAGGCCCCGGGACAGCTCCCCGGGGCCAGCGGCGCAGTACTTC. Its translation: CARPRDSSPGPAAQYF.